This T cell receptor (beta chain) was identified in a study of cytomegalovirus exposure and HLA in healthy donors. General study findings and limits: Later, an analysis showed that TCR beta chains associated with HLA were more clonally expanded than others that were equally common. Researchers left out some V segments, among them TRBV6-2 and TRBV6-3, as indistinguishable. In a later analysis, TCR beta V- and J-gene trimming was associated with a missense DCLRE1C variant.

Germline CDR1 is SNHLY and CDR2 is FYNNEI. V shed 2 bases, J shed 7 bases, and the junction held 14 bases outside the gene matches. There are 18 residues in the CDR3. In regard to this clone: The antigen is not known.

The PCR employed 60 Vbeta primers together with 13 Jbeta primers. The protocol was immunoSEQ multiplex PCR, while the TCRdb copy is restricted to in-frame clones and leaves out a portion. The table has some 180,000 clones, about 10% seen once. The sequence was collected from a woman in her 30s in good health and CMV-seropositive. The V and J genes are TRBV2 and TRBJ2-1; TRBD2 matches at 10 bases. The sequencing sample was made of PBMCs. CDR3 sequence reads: CASSELGKLLAGDNEQFF. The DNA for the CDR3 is TGTGCCAGCAGTGAACTCGGTAAATTGCTAGCGGGAGATAATGAGCAGTTCTTC.